The rows below give T cell receptor beta chains drawn from one sample of a study of T cell repertoires in cytomegalovirus infection. TCRdb reprocessed the reads via MiXCR and lists one record per CDR3 protein. Here the sample spans roughly 130,000 distinct CDR3 sequences, 7% to 9.5% being singletons. Specimen: PBMCs. The receptor set was obtained from a human donor in good health (CMV status not recorded). Some clones in this sample may be carry-over from other donors' samples. CDR3s include the opening cysteine and the closing phenylalanine or tryptophan. The D gene is left open where the match is weak. The size of a clone is reported for some rows only, either as once, few or many, or as a class for expanded clones.

cdr3_nt cdr3_aa v_call clone_size j_call d_call
TGTGCCAGCAGCCCCGGGGGGGGCGACTCCTACAATGAGCAGTTCTTC CASSPGGGDSYNEQFF TRBV11-2 many TRBJ2-1 TRBD2
TGTGCCAGCAGTTTCTCCCCAGCTCCGGTTGCGGGAAACACCATATATTTT CASSFSPAPVAGNTIYF TRBV28 many TRBJ1-3 -
TGTGCCAGCAGCTTAGTTGGTAGCGGGAGCGGCACAGATACGCAGTATTTT CASSLVGSGSGTDTQYF TRBV7-9 many TRBJ2-3 TRBD2
TGTGCCAGCAGCGCAGAGGGCATGAACACTGAAGCTTTCTTT CASSAEGMNTEAFF TRBV7-9 many TRBJ1-1 -
TGTGCCAGCGGGACAGGGGTGACAGATACGCAGTATTTT CASGTGVTDTQYF TRBV7-9 many TRBJ2-3 TRBD1
TGTGCCAGCAGTGAAAGTGAAGGGGCTACGCAGTATTTT CASSESEGATQYF TRBV2 many TRBJ2-3 -
TGTGCCAGCAGCCGGAAGGGCGAGCAGTACTTC CASSRKGEQYF TRBV7-9 many TRBJ2-7 -
TGTGCCAGCAGAGTTCGACTAGACGTGTACGAGCAGTACTTC CASRVRLDVYEQYF TRBV2 many TRBJ2-7 -
TGCAGTGCCCGAGGGACGGCCTACGAGCAGTACTTC CSARGTAYEQYF TRBV20-1 many TRBJ2-7 -
TGTGCCAGCAGCCCCGTGGGGGCCGAGCAGTTCTTC CASSPVGAEQFF TRBV6-6 many TRBJ2-1 -
TGCGCCAGCAGCCGCTGGGCAGATAACACCGGGGAGCTGTTTTTT CASSRWADNTGELFF TRBV5-1 few TRBJ2-2 -
TGTGCCAGCAGCTTAACGGGGGGCCTGAGCACAGATACGCAGTATTTT CASSLTGGLSTDTQYF TRBV7-6 many TRBJ2-3 -
TGTGCCAGCAGCCCGCCTACACAGGGGATTAGCTATGGCTACACCTTC CASSPPTQGISYGYTF TRBV5-4 - TRBJ1-2 TRBD1
TGTGCCAGCAGCTTAGTAGTGGAAGAGACCCAGTACTTC CASSLVVEETQYF TRBV7-2 many TRBJ2-5 -
TGTGCCAGTACCCGGCGGAGGGGAGATAGCAATCAGCCCCAGCATTTT CASTRRRGDSNQPQHF TRBV19 - TRBJ1-5 -
TGTGCCAGCAGTAACCCGGGACAGGGGGACACTGAAGCTTTCTTT CASSNPGQGDTEAFF TRBV2 many TRBJ1-1 TRBD1
TGTGCCAGCAGTTACTCCCGCTTACAGAGTGGAAACACCATATATTTT CASSYSRLQSGNTIYF TRBV6-5 many TRBJ1-3 -
TGCAGCGTTGGGGACACCTCTGGAAACACCATATATTTT CSVGDTSGNTIYF TRBV29-1 - TRBJ1-3 -
TGCGCCAGCAGTGAGTGGGGAGGCGAAGATACGCAGTATTTT CASSEWGGEDTQYF TRBV10-2 - TRBJ2-3 -
TGCAGCGTTGCAGTGCCACAGGGGGCAGGTAACACCATATATTTT CSVAVPQGAGNTIYF TRBV29-1 many TRBJ1-3 TRBD1
TGTGCCAGCAGCTTACATTCAGGGCACTACAATGAGCAGTTCTTC CASSLHSGHYNEQFF TRBV7-9 many TRBJ2-1 -
TGTGCCACGACGAGGGGGACTGAAAAACTGTTTTTT CATTRGTEKLFF TRBV7-8 many TRBJ1-4 -